This entry lists 4 T cell receptor beta chains sequenced from one sample in a study of blood T cells in healthy people across ages. A second PCR of about 6 to 12 cycles used a sample-barcoded 5' primer and a J-beta primer mix. In TCRdb, the 5' RACE reads were re-called with MiXCR into one record per CDR3 protein. Of 750,000 to 850,000 distinct CDR3 sequences in the sample, approximately 25% were seen once. This sample was also put to use in a study of T cells of mothers and their children.

Sequenced material: blood. These receptors all stem from a boy aged 5-17 years in good health.

The gene calls are TRBV4-3 and TRBJ1-4; D gene unclear. Looked up from germline, CDR1 is LGHNA and CDR2 is YSLEER. The CDR3 consists of 15 residues. Trimming removed 1 base at V and 7 bases at J, with 13 bases between. CDR3 sequence: CASSQGSSAGEKLFF. CDR3 in DNA: TGCGCCAGCAGCCAAGGATCCTCAGCGGGTGAAAAACTGTTTTTT.

The chain carries TRBV7-2 and TRBJ1-2; 7 bases align to TRBD1. The CDR3 contains 14 residues. Germline trimming cut 5 bases from V and 8 bases from J; bases unmatched to any gene: 11. Germline V CDR1 and CDR2: SGHTA, FQGNSA. In DNA, the CDR3 is TGTGCCAGCAGCCACAAGGACAGGTTTGAAGGCTACACCTTC. As protein: CASSHKDRFEGYTF. The variable domain in full, completed from reference TRBV7-2 and TRBJ1-2, reads GAGVSQSPSNKVTEKGKDVELRCDPISGHTALYWYRQSLGQGLEFLIYFQGNSAPDKSGLPSDRFSAERTGGSVSTLTIQRTQQEDSAVYLCASSHKDRFEGYTFGSGTRLTVV.

The chain is built from TRBV7-2 and TRBJ2-1, with 11 positions matching TRBD2. V gave up 3 bases and J gave up 5 bases; unmatched junction bases: 9. The CDR3 sequence is 17 residues long. Germline V gene lookup returns CDR1 SGHTA and CDR2 FQGNSA. This CDR3 reads CASSFPAGLAANNEQFF. As DNA, the CDR3 is TGTGCCAGCAGCTTCCCCGCGGGACTAGCGGCGAACAATGAGCAGTTCTTC.

In its sample, this clonotype was seen a few times. In DNA form, the CDR3 reads TGCAGCGTTCCAACAGGGCCCACTGAAGCTTTCTTT. Translated, it gives CSVPTGPTEAFF. This chain connects TRBV29-1 to TRBJ1-1, with a weak D call TRBD1 (6 bases). The CDR3 is made up of 12 amino acids. CDR1 and CDR2 (germline): SQVTM, ANQGSEA. The V and J ends lost 5 bases and 4 bases respectively, with 11 bases between them.